A single sample gave rise to the 13 T cell receptor beta chains below, sequenced in a study of T cell responses to AZD1222 COVID-19 vaccine. This table comes from immunoSEQ multiplex PCR, and its TCRdb copy is limited to in-frame clones, with some not included. Here the sample spans around 91,000 clones, about 88% being singletons. Sequences were derived from peripheral blood, sampled on day 0 of AZD1222 vaccination. The receptors originated from an adult in good health.

The chain recombines TRBV12-3 or TRBV12-4 with TRBJ1-2; D is ambiguous. V was shortened by 3 bases and J by 7 bases, with 12 bases between the two germline ends. The CDR3 length is 13 residues. The CDR3 region is CASSLGRARGYTF. In DNA form, the CDR3 reads TGTGCCAGCAGTTTGGGTAGGGCGCGTGGCTACACCTTC.

This clone has only one observation. The rearrangement joins TRBV7-9 to TRBJ1-2; TRBD1 matches at 7 bases. CDR3 length: 14 residues. Germline loops: CDR1 SEHNR, CDR2 FQNEAQ (reference sequence). Losses at the gene ends were 2 bases for V and 6 bases for J; bases not matched to a gene: 6. The CDR3 is CASSLLHQGDGYTF. CDR3 sequence (DNA): TGTGCCAGCAGCTTATTACATCAGGGGGATGGCTACACCTTC.

Regarding this clone: A much larger clone differs by one base, so this may be a read error. The rearrangement uses TRBV7-9 and TRBJ1-1; D is unclear. This CDR3 contains 13 residues. Trimming pared 3 bases from V and 1 base from J, leaving 6 bases between. The V gene's germline CDR1 is SEHNR and CDR2 FQNEAQ (reference sequence). The CDR3 DNA follows: TGTGCCAGCAGCTTCCAGGAGAACACTGAAGCTTTCTTT. This gives the protein CASSFQENTEAFF.

This clone was recorded once. The chain combines TRBV28 with TRBJ1-2; possibly TRBD1 for D (6 bases). Deletions cut 3 bases from V and 8 bases from J, with 10 bases between. This CDR3 has 12 residues. Germline values: CDR1 MDHEN, CDR2 SYDVKM. The CDR3 DNA reads as TGTGCCAGCAGTTTGGGAAGGGGGGGCTACACCTTC. Translating it yields CASSLGRGGYTF.

The rearrangement uses TRBV11-2 and TRBJ2-3, with 7 bases matching TRBD1. The CDR3 loop spans 14 amino acids. Trimming cost V 5 bases and J 4 bases; bases outside gene matches: 6. Germline values: CDR1 SGHAT, CDR2 FQNNGV. The chain's CDR3 is CASSGQALADTQYF. CDR3 nucleotide sequence: TGTGCCAGCAGCGGACAGGCCCTCGCAGATACGCAGTATTTT.

The J gene is TRBJ1-1, the V gene TRBV4-1; D gene uncertain. The CDR3 totals 16 residues. Germline V CDR1 and CDR2: MGHRA, YSYEKL. V was trimmed by 4 bases and J by 3 bases, leaving 18 bases between them. CDR3 loop: CASSPRERVTDTEAFF. CDR3 nucleotides: TGCGCCAGCAGCCCAAGAGAGAGGGTTACCGACACTGAAGCTTTCTTT.

The J gene is TRBJ1-2, the V gene TRBV5-6, with TRBD1 matching 7 bases. Trimming cost V 4 bases and J 4 bases; bases outside gene matches: 7. CDR1 is SGHDT, CDR2 YYEEEE, per germline. This CDR3 spans 14 amino acids. CDR3 region: CASSLGQETYGYTF. The CDR3 nucleotides are TGTGCCAGCAGCCTAGGACAGGAGACCTATGGCTACACCTTC. The variable domain in full, with the rest retrieved from reference TRBV5-6 and TRBJ1-2, is DAGVTQSPTHLIKTRGQQVTLRCSPKSGHDTVSWYQQALGQGPQFIFQYYEEEERQRGNFPDRFSGHQFPNYSSELNVNALLLGDSALYLCASSLGQETYGYTFGSGTRLTVV.

This chain links TRBV7-6 with TRBJ2-5; no clear D. The germline V gene encodes CDR1 SGHVS and CDR2 FNYEAQ. This CDR3 is built from 13 residues. Trimming shortened V by 2 bases and J by 4 bases, and 8 bases separated the two germline ends. CDR3 coding DNA: TGTGCCAGCAGCTTAAGCGAGCGAGAGACCCAGTACTTC. Encoded protein: CASSLSERETQYF. Filled out from reference TRBV7-6 and TRBJ2-5, the complete variable domain reads GAGVSQSPRYKVTKRGQDVALRCDPISGHVSLYWYRQALGQGPEFLTYFNYEAQQDKSGLPNDRFSAERPEGSISTLTIQRTEQRDSAMYRCASSLSERETQYFGPGTRLLVL.

The rearrangement joins TRBV27 to TRBJ2-1; D possibly uses TRBD1 or TRBD2 (5 bases each). V dropped 7 bases and J dropped 4 bases, with 14 bases sitting between them. The CDR3 has 14 residues. From germline, CDR1 is MNHEY and CDR2 SMNVEV (reference sequence). The CDR3: CASTPGYRYNEQFF. The CDR3 nucleotides read TGTGCCAGCACCCCGGGATACAGGTACAATGAGCAGTTCTTC.

The J gene is TRBJ2-2, the V gene TRBV7-9; D is undetermined. CDR1 and CDR2 (germline): SEHNR, FQNEAQ (reference sequence). Trimming stripped 6 bases from V and 0 bases from J, with 17 bases between. This CDR3 is built from 17 residues. The CDR3 region is CASRSRQTRTNTGELFF. The DNA of the CDR3 is TGTGCCAGCAGATCTCGGCAGACAAGGACGAACACCGGGGAGCTGTTTTTT.

The rearrangement links TRBV5-5 to TRBJ2-1, with D unresolved. The germline CDR1 and CDR2 sequences are SGHKS and YYEKEE (reference sequence). The CDR3 is 15 amino acids. The V gene lost 0 bases and the J gene lost 2 bases, with 9 bases spanning the gap. The CDR3 here is CASSLVAATYNEQFF. The CDR3 DNA is TGTGCCAGCAGCTTGGTGGCAGCCACCTACAATGAGCAGTTCTTC.

The rearrangement uses TRBV5-4 and TRBJ2-5, with a weak D call TRBD2 (6 bases). CDR3 length: 15 residues. Deletions cut 3 bases from V and 3 bases from J, with 15 bases between. From germline, CDR1 is SGHNT and CDR2 YYREEE (reference sequence). The CDR3: CASSYRLGGEETQYF. CDR3 DNA: TGTGCCAGCAGCTATAGGTTGGGGGGAGAAGAGACCCAGTACTTC. The whole variable domain, remainder taken from reference TRBV5-4 and TRBJ2-5, is ETGVTQSPTHLIKTRGQQVTLRCSSQSGHNTVSWYQQALGQGPQFIFQYYREEENGRGNFPPRFSGLQFPNYSSELNVNALELDDSALYLCASSYRLGGEETQYFGPGTRLLVL.

This chain joins TRBV10-1 and TRBJ1-6; no clear D gene. Trimming shortened V by 2 bases and J by 6 bases, and 5 bases separated the two germline ends. This CDR3 region has 13 residues. CDR1 and CDR2 from the germline V gene are WNHNN and SYGVQD (reference sequence). For the CDR3, the DNA is TGCGCCAGCAGTGAGCCCCTTAATTCACCCCTCCACTTT. It yields the protein CASSEPLNSPLHF.